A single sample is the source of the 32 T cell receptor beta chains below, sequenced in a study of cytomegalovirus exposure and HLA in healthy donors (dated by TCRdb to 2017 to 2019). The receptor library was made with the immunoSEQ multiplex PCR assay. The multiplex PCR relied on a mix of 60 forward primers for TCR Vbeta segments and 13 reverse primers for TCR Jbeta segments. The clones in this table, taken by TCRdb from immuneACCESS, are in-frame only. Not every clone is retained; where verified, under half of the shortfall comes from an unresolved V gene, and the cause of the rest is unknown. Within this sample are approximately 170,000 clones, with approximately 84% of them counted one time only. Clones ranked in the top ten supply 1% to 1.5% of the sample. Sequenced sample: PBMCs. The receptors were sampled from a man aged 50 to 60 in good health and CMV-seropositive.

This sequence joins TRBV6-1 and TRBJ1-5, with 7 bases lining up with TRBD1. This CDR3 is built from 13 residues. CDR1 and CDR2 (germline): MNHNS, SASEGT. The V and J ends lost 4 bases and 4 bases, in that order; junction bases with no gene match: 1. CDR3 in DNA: TGTGCCAGCAGTGGGGACAGTAATCAGCCCCAGCATTTT. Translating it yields CASSGDSNQPQHF.

The CDR3 DNA is TGTGCCAGCAGTGGGACAGGTTCGAATCAGCCCCAGCATTTT. Amino acid sequence: CASSGTGSNQPQHF. The chain couples TRBV2 to TRBJ1-5, with TRBD1 matching over 7 bases. This CDR3 spans 14 amino acids. Trimming cost V 4 bases and J 4 bases; bases outside gene matches: 4. Per the germline V gene, CDR1 is SNHLY and CDR2 is FYNNEI.

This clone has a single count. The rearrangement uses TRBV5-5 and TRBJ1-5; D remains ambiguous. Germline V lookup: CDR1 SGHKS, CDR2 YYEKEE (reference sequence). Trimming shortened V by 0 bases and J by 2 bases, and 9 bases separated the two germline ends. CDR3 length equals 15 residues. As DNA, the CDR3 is TGTGCCAGCAGCTTGGACCGGAGTCGCAATCAGCCCCAGCATTTT. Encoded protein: CASSLDRSRNQPQHF. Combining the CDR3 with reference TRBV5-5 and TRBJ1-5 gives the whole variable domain DAGVTQSPTHLIKTRGQQVTLRCSPISGHKSVSWYQQVLGQGPQFIFQYYEKEERGRGNFPDRFSARQFPNYSSELNVNALLLGDSALYLCASSLDRSRNQPQHFGDGTRLSIL.

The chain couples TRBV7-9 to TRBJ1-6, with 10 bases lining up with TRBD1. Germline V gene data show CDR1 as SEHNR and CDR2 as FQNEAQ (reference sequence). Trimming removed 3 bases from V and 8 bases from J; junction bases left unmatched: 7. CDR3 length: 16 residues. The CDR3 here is CASSFWPGQGHSPLHF. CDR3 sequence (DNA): TGTGCCAGCAGCTTTTGGCCGGGACAGGGGCATTCACCCCTCCACTTT.

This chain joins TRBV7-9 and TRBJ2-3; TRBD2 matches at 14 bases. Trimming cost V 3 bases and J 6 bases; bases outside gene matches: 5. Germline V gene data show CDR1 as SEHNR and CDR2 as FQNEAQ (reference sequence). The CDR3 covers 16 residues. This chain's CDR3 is CASSFGLAGGHDTQYF. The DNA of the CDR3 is TGTGCCAGCAGCTTTGGACTAGCGGGGGGCCATGATACGCAGTATTTT.

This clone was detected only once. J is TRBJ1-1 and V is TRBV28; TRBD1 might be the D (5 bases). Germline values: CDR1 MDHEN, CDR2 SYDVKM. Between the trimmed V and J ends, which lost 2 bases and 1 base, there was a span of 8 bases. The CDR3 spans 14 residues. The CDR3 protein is CASSLRQQNTEAFF. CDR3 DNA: TGTGCCAGCAGTTTACGACAGCAGAACACTGAAGCTTTCTTT.

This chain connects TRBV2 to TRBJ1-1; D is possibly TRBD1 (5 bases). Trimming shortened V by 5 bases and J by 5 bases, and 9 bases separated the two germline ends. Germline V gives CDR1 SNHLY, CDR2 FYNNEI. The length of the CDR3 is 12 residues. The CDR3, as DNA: TGTGCCAGCAGTTCAGGGTCTACTGAAGCTTTCTTT. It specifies CASSSGSTEAFF.

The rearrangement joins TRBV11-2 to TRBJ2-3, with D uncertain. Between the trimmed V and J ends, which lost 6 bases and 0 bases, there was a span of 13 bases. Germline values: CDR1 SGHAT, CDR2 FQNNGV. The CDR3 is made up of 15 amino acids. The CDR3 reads CASRLGGASTDTQYF. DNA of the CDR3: TGTGCCAGCAGACTCGGCGGAGCTAGCACAGATACGCAGTATTTT.

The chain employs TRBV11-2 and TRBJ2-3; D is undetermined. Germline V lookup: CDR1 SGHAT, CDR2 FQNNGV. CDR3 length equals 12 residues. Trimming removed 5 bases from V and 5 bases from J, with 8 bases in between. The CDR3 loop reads CASSRLGDTQYF. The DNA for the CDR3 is TGTGCCAGCAGCCGACTGGGAGATACGCAGTATTTT. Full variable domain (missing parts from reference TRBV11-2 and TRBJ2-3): EAGVAQSPRYKIIEKRQSVAFWCNPISGHATLYWYQQILGQGPKLLIQFQNNGVVDDSQLPKDRFSAERLKGVDSTLKIQPAKLEDSAVYLCASSRLGDTQYFGPGTRLTVL.

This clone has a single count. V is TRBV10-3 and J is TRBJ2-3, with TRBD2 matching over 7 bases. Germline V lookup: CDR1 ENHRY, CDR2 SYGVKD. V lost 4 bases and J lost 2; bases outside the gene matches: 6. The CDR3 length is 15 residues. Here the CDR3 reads CAISGGGGPTDTQYF. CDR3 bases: TGTGCCATCAGTGGGGGCGGGGGACCCACAGATACGCAGTATTTT.

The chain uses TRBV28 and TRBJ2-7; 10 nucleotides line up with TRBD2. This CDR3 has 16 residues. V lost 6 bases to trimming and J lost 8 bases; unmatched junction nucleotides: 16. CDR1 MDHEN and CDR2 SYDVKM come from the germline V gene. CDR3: CASSATSSGSTPKQYF. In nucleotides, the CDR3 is TGTGCCAGCAGCGCGACTTCTAGCGGGAGTACGCCGAAGCAGTACTTC.

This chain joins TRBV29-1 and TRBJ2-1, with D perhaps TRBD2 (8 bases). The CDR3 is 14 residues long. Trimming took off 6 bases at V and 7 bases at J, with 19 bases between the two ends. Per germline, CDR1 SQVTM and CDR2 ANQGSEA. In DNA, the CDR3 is TGCAGCGTGACAGGGACTAGTGTAGTTAATGAGCAGTTCTTC. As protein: CSVTGTSVVNEQFF.

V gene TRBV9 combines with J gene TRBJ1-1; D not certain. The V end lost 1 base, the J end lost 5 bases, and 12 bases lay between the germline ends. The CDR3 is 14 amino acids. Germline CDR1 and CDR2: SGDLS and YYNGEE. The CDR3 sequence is CASSVSEWETEAFF. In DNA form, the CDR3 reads TGTGCCAGCAGCGTATCCGAATGGGAGACTGAAGCTTTCTTT.

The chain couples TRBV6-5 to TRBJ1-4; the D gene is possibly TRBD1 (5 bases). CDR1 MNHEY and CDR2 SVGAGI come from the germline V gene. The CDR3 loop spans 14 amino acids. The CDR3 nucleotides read TGTGCGGTCAAGGGGTGGGCAACTAATGAAAAACTGTTTTTT. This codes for CAVKGWATNEKLFF.

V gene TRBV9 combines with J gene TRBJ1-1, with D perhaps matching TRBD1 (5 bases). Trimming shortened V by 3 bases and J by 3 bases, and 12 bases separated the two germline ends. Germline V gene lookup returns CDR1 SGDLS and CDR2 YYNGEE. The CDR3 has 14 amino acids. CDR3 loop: CASSAGFGHTEAFF. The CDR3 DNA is TGTGCCAGCAGCGCAGGGTTTGGGCACACTGAAGCTTTCTTT.

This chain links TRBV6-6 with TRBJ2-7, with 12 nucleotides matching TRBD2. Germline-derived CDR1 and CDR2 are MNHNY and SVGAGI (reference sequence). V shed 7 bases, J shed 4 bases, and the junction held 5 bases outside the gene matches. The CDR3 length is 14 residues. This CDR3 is CASTRLAGVYEQYF. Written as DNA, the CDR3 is TGTGCCAGCACCCGACTAGCGGGAGTGTACGAGCAGTACTTC.

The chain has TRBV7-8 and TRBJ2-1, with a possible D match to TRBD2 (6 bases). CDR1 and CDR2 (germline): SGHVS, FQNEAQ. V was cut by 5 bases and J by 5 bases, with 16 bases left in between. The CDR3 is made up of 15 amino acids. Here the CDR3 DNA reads TGTGCCAGCAGCGCCGGGACTCCCCAGGACAATGAGCAGTTCTTC. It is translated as CASSAGTPQDNEQFF.

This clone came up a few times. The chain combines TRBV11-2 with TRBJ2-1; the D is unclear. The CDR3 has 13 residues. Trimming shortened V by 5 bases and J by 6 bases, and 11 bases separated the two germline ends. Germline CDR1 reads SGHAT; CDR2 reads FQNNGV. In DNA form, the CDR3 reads TGTGCCAGCAGCATAAGTCTAGGCAATGAGCAGTTCTTC. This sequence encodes CASSISLGNEQFF.

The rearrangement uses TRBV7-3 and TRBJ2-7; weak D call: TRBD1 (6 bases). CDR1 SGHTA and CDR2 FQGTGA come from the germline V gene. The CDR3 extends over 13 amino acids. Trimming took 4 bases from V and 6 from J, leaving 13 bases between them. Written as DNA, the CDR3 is TGTGCCAGCAGCTCCGACAGGCGCGGCGAGCAGTACTTC. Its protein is CASSSDRRGEQYF.

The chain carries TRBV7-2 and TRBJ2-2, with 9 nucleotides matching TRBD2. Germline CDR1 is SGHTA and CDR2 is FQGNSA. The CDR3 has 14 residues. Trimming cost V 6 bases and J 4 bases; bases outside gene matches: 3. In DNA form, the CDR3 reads TGTGCCAGCAGGGGCGGGGGGGCCACCGGGGAGCTGTTTTTT. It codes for CASRGGGATGELFF.

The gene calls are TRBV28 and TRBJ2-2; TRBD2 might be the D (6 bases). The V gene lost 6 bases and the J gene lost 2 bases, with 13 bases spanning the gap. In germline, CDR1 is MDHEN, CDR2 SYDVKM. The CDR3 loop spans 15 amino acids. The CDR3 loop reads CASSHSGANTGELFF. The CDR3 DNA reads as TGTGCCAGCAGCCATAGCGGAGCCAACACCGGGGAGCTGTTTTTT.

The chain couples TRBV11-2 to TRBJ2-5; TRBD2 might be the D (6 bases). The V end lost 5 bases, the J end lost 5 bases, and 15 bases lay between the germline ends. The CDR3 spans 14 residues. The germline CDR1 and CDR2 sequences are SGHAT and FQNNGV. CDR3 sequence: CASSRSGAGETQYF. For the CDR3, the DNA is TGTGCCAGCAGCCGGTCCGGGGCGGGGGAGACCCAGTACTTC.

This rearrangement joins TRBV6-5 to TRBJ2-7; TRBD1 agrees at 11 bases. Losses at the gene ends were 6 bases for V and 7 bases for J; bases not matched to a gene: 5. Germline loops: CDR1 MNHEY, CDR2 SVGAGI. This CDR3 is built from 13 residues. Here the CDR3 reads CASRGQGAGEQYF. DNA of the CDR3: TGTGCCAGCAGAGGACAGGGGGCGGGAGAGCAGTACTTC.

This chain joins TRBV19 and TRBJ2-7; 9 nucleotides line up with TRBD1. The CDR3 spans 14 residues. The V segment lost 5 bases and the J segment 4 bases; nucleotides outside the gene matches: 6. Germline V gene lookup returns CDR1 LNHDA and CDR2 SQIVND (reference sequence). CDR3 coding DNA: TGTGCCAGTAGTCCACGGACAGGGGTTTACGAGCAGTACTTC. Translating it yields CASSPRTGVYEQYF.

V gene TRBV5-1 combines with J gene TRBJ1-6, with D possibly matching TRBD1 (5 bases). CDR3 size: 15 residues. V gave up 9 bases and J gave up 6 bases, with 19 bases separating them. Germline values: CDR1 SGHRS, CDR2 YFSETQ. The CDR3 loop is CATTKQASGNSPLHF. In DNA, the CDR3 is TGCGCCACCACTAAACAGGCCTCTGGTAATTCACCCCTCCACTTT.

The CDR3 reads CASSLSQQGGNEQFF. The CDR3 DNA reads as TGTGCCAGCAGTTTATCGCAGCAGGGGGGTAATGAGCAGTTCTTC. The chain recombines TRBV27 with TRBJ2-1; TRBD1 might be the D (7 bases). Germline CDR1 is MNHEY and CDR2 is SMNVEV (reference sequence). V shed 0 bases and J shed 7 bases, with 13 bases lying between them. This CDR3 has 15 residues.

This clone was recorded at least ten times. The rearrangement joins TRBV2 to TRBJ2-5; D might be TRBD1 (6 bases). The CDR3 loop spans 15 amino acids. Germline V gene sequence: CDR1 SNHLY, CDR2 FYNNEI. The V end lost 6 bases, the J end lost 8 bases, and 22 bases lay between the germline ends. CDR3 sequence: CASSSQGSQTGTQYF. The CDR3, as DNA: TGTGCCAGCAGCTCACAGGGCTCTCAAACGGGTACCCAGTACTTC.

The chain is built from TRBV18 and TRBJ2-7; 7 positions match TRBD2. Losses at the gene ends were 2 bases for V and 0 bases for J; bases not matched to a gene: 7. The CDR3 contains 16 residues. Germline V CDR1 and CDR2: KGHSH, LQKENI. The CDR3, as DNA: TGTGCCAGCTCACCAAGCGGGGCCGATAGCTCCTACGAGCAGTACTTC. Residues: CASSPSGADSSYEQYF.

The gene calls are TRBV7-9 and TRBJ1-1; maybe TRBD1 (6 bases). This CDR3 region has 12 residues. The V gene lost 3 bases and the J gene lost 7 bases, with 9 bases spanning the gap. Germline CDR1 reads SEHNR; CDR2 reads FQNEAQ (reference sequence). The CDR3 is CASSFRDIEAFF. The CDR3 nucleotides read TGTGCCAGCAGCTTCCGGGACATTGAAGCTTTCTTT.

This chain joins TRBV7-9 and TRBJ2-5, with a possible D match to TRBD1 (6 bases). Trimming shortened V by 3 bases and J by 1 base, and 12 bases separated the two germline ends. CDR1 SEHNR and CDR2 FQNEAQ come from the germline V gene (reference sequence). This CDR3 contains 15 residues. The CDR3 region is CASSFRQDLQETQYF. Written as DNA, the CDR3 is TGTGCCAGCAGCTTTCGACAGGACCTCCAAGAGACCCAGTACTTC.

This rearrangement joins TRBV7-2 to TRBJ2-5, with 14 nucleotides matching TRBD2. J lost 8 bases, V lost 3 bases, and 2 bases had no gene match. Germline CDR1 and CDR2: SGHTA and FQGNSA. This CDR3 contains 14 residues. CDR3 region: CASSFGTSGSTQYF. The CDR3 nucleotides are TGTGCCAGCAGCTTCGGGACTAGCGGGAGTACCCAGTACTTC.

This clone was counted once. CDR3 in amino acids: CASSLSGARNTIYF. CDR3 sequence (DNA): TGTGCCAGCAGCTTATCAGGGGCTAGGAACACCATATATTTT. The chain has TRBV11-2 and TRBJ1-3, with D possibly TRBD1 on 6 matching bases. CDR1 SGHAT and CDR2 FQNNGV come from the germline V gene. This CDR3 is built from 14 residues. V gave up 2 bases and J gave up 7 bases, with 12 bases separating them.